These 27 T cell receptor beta chains came from one sample sequenced in a study of post-analysis software for immune sequencing data. Study-level results: Controls showed lower frequencies than patients for roughly 5 TRBV segments, and TRBV5-6, TRBV5-1 and TRBV20-1 were among these.

Which antigens these TCRs recognize remains unknown. Prepared libraries of TCR beta cDNA carried unique molecular identifiers. One entry per CDR3 protein, called by TCRdb with MiXCR from the PCR reads. The repertoire consists of hundreds of thousands of distinct CDR3 sequences, with about 53% occurring once and the leading ten covering approximately 4.3%. Sequencing was done on a sample of blood. The receptors were gathered from a girl aged 10 to 17 with multiple sclerosis.

The V call is TRBV4-2, the J call TRBJ2-1, with unresolved D. V shed 0 bases and J shed 5 bases, with 5 bases lying between them. CDR1 LGHNA and CDR2 YNFKEQ come from the germline V gene. The CDR3 is made up of 13 amino acids. In DNA form, the CDR3 reads TGTGCCAGCAGCCAAGATGGGAACAATGAGCAGTTCTTC. It translates to CASSQDGNNEQFF.

V and J are TRBV4-1 and TRBJ2-1; TRBD2 aligns across 10 bases. Unmatched junction bases numbered 3, after V lost 0 bases and J lost 7 bases. The CDR3 runs to 15 residues. Germline V gene lookup returns CDR1 MGHRA and CDR2 YSYEKL. This CDR3 reads CASSQDLAGGNEQFF. The DNA for the CDR3 is TGCGCCAGCAGCCAAGATTTAGCGGGAGGAAATGAGCAGTTCTTC.

This rearrangement joins TRBV12-3 or TRBV12-4 to TRBJ2-1; 10 nucleotides agree with TRBD2. The CDR3 consists of 15 residues. Losses at the gene ends were 6 bases for V and 1 base for J; bases not matched to a gene: 3. The CDR3, as DNA: TGTGCCAGCAGGCTTAGCGGGGGGTCCTACAATGAGCAGTTCTTC. This translates into CASRLSGGSYNEQFF.

The V call is TRBV7-8, the J call TRBJ2-7; tentatively, D is TRBD1 or TRBD2 (7 bases each). Trimming removed 2 bases from V and 2 bases from J, with 16 bases in between. CDR1 is SGHVS and CDR2 is FQNEAQ in the germline V gene. The CDR3 covers 16 residues. CDR3 nucleotide sequence: TGTGCCAGCAGCTTAAGCAGCGGGACAGACCCCTACGAGCAGTACTTC. Translation: CASSLSSGTDPYEQYF.

V usage is TRBV19 and J usage is TRBJ2-1; weak D call: TRBD1 (6 bases). Germline loops: CDR1 LNHDA, CDR2 SQIVND (reference sequence). This CDR3 contains 14 residues. The germline V and J ends were trimmed by 8 bases and 3 bases, with 14 bases remaining between them. The CDR3 loop reads CASGINRDYNEQFF. The DNA of the CDR3 is TGTGCCAGTGGAATTAACAGGGACTACAATGAGCAGTTCTTC.

The gene calls are TRBV9 and TRBJ2-1, with 8 bases matching TRBD2. V trimming: 4 bases; J trimming: 7 bases; junction bases outside the gene matches: 10. The germline CDR1 and CDR2 sequences are SGDLS and YYNGEE. The CDR3 is 15 residues long. The CDR3 bases are TGTGCCAGCAGCACTAGCGGCCCCCTGGCAAATGAGCAGTTCTTC. Protein product: CASSTSGPLANEQFF.

The chain is built from TRBV6-1 and TRBJ2-5; 7 bases are shared with TRBD1. Gene TRBJ2-7 matches the end of the DNA better, so the J call may be wrong. The CDR3 runs 15 residues. Germline CDR1 is MNHNS and CDR2 is SASEGT. CDR3 region: CASSDGRQGSHEQYF. The CDR3 region has the DNA TGTGCCAGCAGCGACGGTAGACAGGGTTCCCACGAGCAGTACTTC.

This chain uses TRBV4-2 with TRBJ1-6, with TRBD1 identical over 8 bases. Germline lookup yields CDR1 LGHNA and CDR2 YNFKEQ. Unmatched junction bases numbered 3, after V lost 0 bases and J lost 8 bases. The CDR3 totals 15 residues. This CDR3 reads CASSQDDRGDSPLHF. The CDR3 nucleotides read TGTGCCAGCAGCCAAGACGACAGGGGTGATTCACCCCTCCACTTT.

This rearrangement joins TRBV5-1 to TRBJ2-7; a possible D gene is TRBD1 (6 bases). Germline assignment: CDR1 SGHRS and CDR2 YFSETQ. V lost 4 bases to trimming and J lost 0 bases, with 14 bases between them. The CDR3 contains 15 residues. The CDR3 loop is CASSPWTAASYEQYF. For the CDR3, the DNA is TGCGCCAGCAGCCCCTGGACAGCCGCCTCCTACGAGCAGTACTTC.

The chain employs TRBV9 and TRBJ1-6; a weak D match, TRBD1 (5 bases). The CDR3 runs 15 residues. The V end lost 0 bases, the J end lost 9 bases, and 13 bases lay between the germline ends. Germline V CDR1 and CDR2: SGDLS, YYNGEE. The CDR3 sequence is CASSVEGQGGSPLHF. CDR3 nucleotide sequence: TGTGCCAGCAGCGTAGAGGGGCAGGGAGGTTCACCCCTCCACTTT.

This clonotype was detected only once. The V gene is TRBV5-1, the J gene TRBJ2-5; D is unresolved. The V end was cut by 0 bases, the J end by 1 base, with 10 bases between. The germline gives CDR1 SGHRS, CDR2 YFSETQ. The length of the CDR3 is 15 residues. This CDR3 reads CASSLGRHPQETQYF. In DNA form, the CDR3 reads TGCGCCAGCAGCTTGGGCCGACACCCCCAAGAGACCCAGTACTTC.

This chain uses TRBV18 with TRBJ1-1, with a possible D match to TRBD1 (5 bases). The CDR3 is 14 residues long. V shed 2 bases and J shed 1 base, with 8 bases lying between them. From germline, CDR1 is KGHSH and CDR2 LQKENI. Here the CDR3 reads CASSPGRANTEAFF. In DNA form, the CDR3 reads TGTGCCAGCTCACCAGGCAGGGCGAACACTGAAGCTTTCTTT.

This clonotype came up a few times. The V gene is TRBV7-2, the J gene TRBJ1-2; TRBD1 matches 9 bases. V shed 3 bases, J shed 4 bases, and the junction held 12 bases outside the gene matches. This CDR3 contains 17 residues. Germline V gene sequence: CDR1 SGHTA, CDR2 FQGNSA. The CDR3 sequence: CASSLTGQGHDLYGYTF. In DNA, the CDR3 is TGTGCCAGCAGCTTGACGGGACAGGGACACGACCTCTATGGCTACACCTTC.

This clonotype showed up just a few times. V gene TRBV7-3 combines with J gene TRBJ2-4; TRBD1 aligns across 10 bases. The J call may be mistaken, given a closer DNA end match to TRBJ2-7. The CDR3 loop spans 14 amino acids. Germline V gives CDR1 SGHTA, CDR2 FQGTGA. The CDR3 spells CASSWRDRGSEQYF. In DNA, the CDR3 is TGTGCCAGCAGCTGGAGGGACAGGGGAAGCGAGCAGTACTTC.

This chain uses TRBV10-3 with TRBJ2-4; no clear D. The J call is in doubt because the DNA end fits TRBJ2-5 better. Germline values: CDR1 ENHRY, CDR2 SYGVKD. This CDR3 is built from 12 residues. The CDR3 sequence is CAIGEPKETQYF. CDR3 in DNA: TGTGCCATCGGGGAACCAAAAGAGACCCAGTACTTC.

The V call is TRBV12-3 or TRBV12-4, the J call TRBJ1-5; D call uncertain. Trimming took off 1 base at V and 3 bases at J, with 10 bases between the two ends. The CDR3 covers 15 residues. In DNA, the CDR3 is TGTGCCAGCAGTTTAGACCAGCAGGCCAATCAGCCCCAGCATTTT. It codes for CASSLDQQANQPQHF.

V gene TRBV20-1 combines with J gene TRBJ1-5, with D tentatively TRBD1 (6 bases). The germline V gene encodes CDR1 DFQATT and CDR2 SNEGSKA (reference sequence). The V end was cut by 3 bases, the J end by 0 bases, with 12 bases between. CDR3 size: 15 residues. CDR3 DNA sequence: TGCAGTGCTAGGCGGACAGACTATAGCAATCAGCCCCAGCATTTT. Residues: CSARRTDYSNQPQHF.

The genes are TRBV7-9 and TRBJ2-1; unclear D gene. The germline V and J ends were trimmed by 1 base and 7 bases, with 14 bases remaining between them. Germline V gives CDR1 SEHNR, CDR2 FQNEAQ (reference sequence). The CDR3 covers 15 residues. In nucleotides, the CDR3 is TGTGCCAGCAGCTTAGATGCCCCCAGTAGGAATGAGCAGTTCTTC. Amino acid sequence: CASSLDAPSRNEQFF.

The chain combines TRBV5-1 with TRBJ2-3, with 11 bases aligning to TRBD2. The CDR3 contains 14 residues. V trimming: 3 bases; J trimming: 6 bases; junction bases outside the gene matches: 3. CDR1 is SGHRS, CDR2 YFSETQ, per germline. The CDR3 DNA follows: TGCGCCAGCAGCTGGGGACTAGCGGAGGATACGCAGTATTTT. It is translated as CASSWGLAEDTQYF.

Of note for this clonotype: Compared with germline, one end of the junction differs, possibly owing to a read error. The chain combines TRBV29-1 with TRBJ2-1; 9 bases match TRBD2. Germline V gene lookup returns CDR1 SQVTM and CDR2 ANQGSEA. The CDR3 length is 16 residues. In DNA form, the CDR3 reads TGCAGCGTTAAAGATGGGGCTAGCGGGACCTACAATGAGCAGTTCTTC. Protein product: CSVKDGASGTYNEQFF.

The chain is built from TRBV29-1 and TRBJ2-1; possibly TRBD2 for D (5 bases). This CDR3 region has 15 residues. Germline CDR1 SQVTM, CDR2 ANQGSEA. Trimming stripped 7 bases from V and 0 bases from J, with 16 bases between. Here the CDR3 reads CSASEGIFSYNEQFF. The CDR3 coding sequence is TGCAGCGCCTCCGAGGGAATTTTCTCCTACAATGAGCAGTTCTTC.

This sequence joins TRBV10-3 and TRBJ1-2, with TRBD1 matching 7 bases. With 8 bases clipped from V and 6 bases from J, the junction kept 12 bases outside the gene matches. Germline-derived CDR1 and CDR2 are ENHRY and SYGVKD. The length of the CDR3 is 14 residues. The CDR3 DNA reads as TGTGCCATCCGTCGGCAGGGGGACAATCATGGCTACACCTTC. It specifies CAIRRQGDNHGYTF.

This clonotype occurred a few times. The V and J genes are TRBV5-1 and TRBJ2-5; D ambiguous. Germline lookup yields CDR1 SGHRS and CDR2 YFSETQ. The length of the CDR3 is 15 residues. Trimming took off 2 bases at V and 5 bases at J, with 16 bases between the two ends. The CDR3, as DNA: TGCGCCAGCAGCTTAGTCGGAACAGACAAGGAGACCCAGTACTTC. This gives the protein CASSLVGTDKETQYF. Full variable domain (missing parts from reference TRBV5-1 and TRBJ2-5): KAGVTQTPRYLIKTRGQQVTLSCSPISGHRSVSWYQQTPGQGLQFLFEYFSETQRNKGNFPGRFSGRQFSNSRSEMNVSTLELGDSALYLCASSLVGTDKETQYFGPGTRLLVL.

This clonotype was seen a few times. This sequence joins TRBV7-2 and TRBJ1-2; 8 nucleotides line up with TRBD1. V lost 3 bases, J lost 5 bases, and 11 bases stayed unmatched. This CDR3 is 16 amino acids long. Germline CDR1 reads SGHTA; CDR2 reads FQGNSA. For the CDR3, the DNA is TGTGCCAGCAGCTTCGTGGGTGGACAGGGAAGTTATGGCTACACCTTC. Its protein product is CASSFVGGQGSYGYTF.

The V gene is TRBV7-6, the J gene TRBJ2-4; 8 nucleotides align to TRBD2. The closer fit of TRBJ2-7 to the DNA end suggests the J call may be wrong. The CDR3 extends over 14 amino acids. Germline V gene data show CDR1 as SGHVS and CDR2 as FNYEAQ. CDR3 in amino acids: CASTAASGPYEQYF. CDR3 sequence (DNA): TGTGCCAGCACCGCGGCTAGCGGGCCCTACGAGCAGTACTTC.

This clonotype has just one count. This chain uses TRBV5-1 with TRBJ1-2, with a possible D match to TRBD1 (5 bases). The V gene's germline CDR1 is SGHRS and CDR2 YFSETQ. This CDR3 region has 15 residues. Trimming shortened V by 4 bases and J by 4 bases, and 17 bases separated the two germline ends. CDR3 DNA sequence: TGCGCCAGCAGCCCACCCCGGGACGGGATCTATGGCTACACCTTC. It is translated as CASSPPRDGIYGYTF.

On this clonotype: A read error may account for a junction end that differs from germline. The chain links TRBV5-1 to TRBJ2-1, with D maybe TRBD2 (6 bases). Looked up from germline, CDR1 is SGHRS and CDR2 is YFSETQ. CDR3 size: 16 residues. This CDR3 reads CASREGGTAKLNGQFF. As DNA, the CDR3 is TGCGCCAGCAGAGAAGGAGGGACTGCAAAGCTGAATGGGCAGTTCTTC.